One sample yielded the 22 T cell receptor beta chains listed below, sequenced in a study of T cell responses to AZD1222 COVID-19 vaccine. Using immunoSEQ multiplex PCR, the repertoire was profiled, and TCRdb retains in-frame clones only, with some absent. In the table there are some 150,000 clones, roughly 89% of which are singletons. Sequenced material: peripheral blood, taken on day 0 of AZD1222 vaccination. All receptors derive from an adult in good health.

The V gene is TRBV6-5, the J gene TRBJ2-7, with D unresolved. This CDR3 contains 13 residues. Germline CDR1 is MNHEY and CDR2 is SVGAGI. V was clipped by 2 bases and J by 4 bases, with 9 bases between them. CDR3 residues: CASSYGKSYEQYF. The DNA for the CDR3 is TGTGCCAGCAGTTACGGGAAGTCGTACGAGCAGTACTTC.

V is TRBV4-1 and J is TRBJ1-1, with no clear D. The CDR3 totals 15 residues. Germline loops: CDR1 MGHRA, CDR2 YSYEKL. V dropped 4 bases and J dropped 4 bases, with 16 bases sitting between them. This chain's CDR3 is CASSPTRSRSTEAFF. The CDR3 DNA reads TGCGCCAGCAGCCCCACCCGTAGTAGGTCCACTGAAGCTTTCTTT.

The chain is built from TRBV18 and TRBJ2-1; D gene ambiguous. This CDR3 region has 13 residues. V was trimmed by 3 bases and J by 4 bases, leaving 7 bases between them. In germline, CDR1 is KGHSH, CDR2 LQKENI. CDR3 nucleotides: TGTGCCAGCTCACCGGACCGATACAATGAGCAGTTCTTC. It codes for CASSPDRYNEQFF.

This chain links TRBV30 with TRBJ1-1, with D hard to call. The germline gives CDR1 GTSNPN, CDR2 SVGIG (reference sequence). CDR3 length: 12 amino acids. The germline V and J ends were trimmed by 3 bases and 7 bases, with 12 bases remaining between them. The CDR3 DNA sequence: TGTGCCTGGAGACGCTCCCAAGGTGAAGCTTTCTTT. It translates to CAWRRSQGEAFF.

This clone was counted a single time. V is TRBV27 and J is TRBJ2-1; D remains ambiguous. The germline V gene encodes CDR1 MNHEY and CDR2 SMNVEV (reference sequence). The CDR3 length is 14 residues. V lost 6 bases and J 0 bases, leaving 9 bases between the germline ends. The CDR3 is CASSLRGSYNEQFF. The CDR3 DNA is TGTGCCAGCAGCCTCAGAGGCTCCTACAATGAGCAGTTCTTC.

This chain uses TRBV6-2 or TRBV6-3 with TRBJ1-1; D gene uncertain. The germline V gene has CDR1 MNHEY and CDR2 SVGEGT. This CDR3 is built from 13 residues. V was clipped by 6 bases and J by 5 bases, with 13 bases between them. CDR3 region: CASSPDGVTEAFF. As DNA, the CDR3 is TGTGCCAGCAGCCCAGATGGGGTGACTGAAGCTTTCTTT.

The V gene is TRBV25-1, the J gene TRBJ2-7; D is unresolved. The CDR3 spans 13 residues. With 8 bases removed from V and 4 bases from J, the gap between germline ends came to 15 bases. The germline V gene has CDR1 MGHDK and CDR2 SYGVNS. CDR3 sequence reads: CASLPQVGYEQYF. The CDR3 DNA follows: TGTGCCAGCTTACCCCAGGTAGGGTACGAGCAGTACTTC.

This chain links TRBV14 with TRBJ2-1; D gene ambiguous. Germline CDR1 and CDR2: SGHDN and FVKESK. This CDR3 spans 11 amino acids. The ends were cut back, 1 base at V and 13 bases at J, with 8 bases in the middle. CDR3 sequence (DNA): TGTGCCAGCAGCCAAGGAGCCCCTCAGTTCTTC. It translates to CASSQGAPQFF.

The chain has TRBV12-3 or TRBV12-4 and TRBJ2-7, with D perhaps matching TRBD2 (6 bases). The CDR3 has 13 residues. V gave up 1 base and J gave up 2 bases, with 6 bases separating them. As DNA, the CDR3 is TGTGCCAGCAGTTTAGGCGGGACCTACGAGCAGTACTTC. Its translation is CASSLGGTYEQYF.

CDR3 region: CASSLYRNTEAFF. In nucleotides, the CDR3 is TGTGCCAGCAGTTTGTACAGGAACACTGAAGCTTTCTTT. V and J are TRBV12-3 or TRBV12-4 and TRBJ1-1; unclear D gene. This CDR3 is built from 13 residues. Trimming stripped 3 bases from V and 1 base from J, with 6 bases between.

This clone was observed a handful of times. The genes are TRBV5-5 and TRBJ2-7, with unresolved D. With 3 bases removed from V and 4 bases from J, the gap between germline ends came to 8 bases. Looked up from germline, CDR1 is SGHKS and CDR2 is YYEKEE (reference sequence). The CDR3 length is 12 residues. CDR3 in amino acids: CASSSARYEQYF. For the CDR3, the DNA is TGTGCCAGCAGCTCTGCTCGGTACGAGCAGTACTTC.

J is TRBJ1-2 and V is TRBV6-5, with D hard to call. There are 16 residues in the CDR3. Germline lookup yields CDR1 MNHEY and CDR2 SVGAGI. V was pared by 0 bases and J by 0 bases, with 11 bases between. In nucleotides, the CDR3 is TGTGCCAGCAGTTACTCCGTTTGGCCCGCTAACTATGGCTACACCTTC. Protein: CASSYSVWPANYGYTF.

This sequence joins TRBV24-1 and TRBJ1-5; D call uncertain. This CDR3 is 14 amino acids long. V shed 4 bases and J shed 1 base, with 7 bases lying between them. In germline, CDR1 is KGHDR, CDR2 SFDVKD. This chain's CDR3 is CATSDPDSNQPQHF. In nucleotides, the CDR3 is TGTGCCACCAGTGACCCGGACAGCAATCAGCCCCAGCATTTT.

This clone was found a few times. This sequence joins TRBV6-2 or TRBV6-3 and TRBJ1-1; D is ambiguous. The CDR3 covers 13 residues. Between the trimmed V and J ends, which lost 3 bases and 3 bases, there was a span of 8 bases. Germline lookup yields CDR1 MNHEY and CDR2 SVGEGT. The CDR3 protein is CASSYWSDTEAFF. The CDR3 DNA is TGTGCCAGCAGTTATTGGAGCGACACTGAAGCTTTCTTT.

The chain combines TRBV27 with TRBJ2-2; 7 nucleotides align to TRBD2. The germline V gene encodes CDR1 MNHEY and CDR2 SMNVEV (reference sequence). With V trimmed by 5 bases and J by 2 bases, 2 bases remained unmatched. The CDR3 runs to 14 residues. In DNA form, the CDR3 reads TGTGCCAGCAGTCGCGGGAGTAACACCGGGGAGCTGTTTTTT. It is translated as CASSRGSNTGELFF.

V gene TRBV7-9 combines with J gene TRBJ2-5; D is possibly TRBD2 (6 bases). The CDR3 sequence is 14 residues long. Trimming stripped 5 bases from V and 1 base from J, with 11 bases between. Germline V gene data show CDR1 as SEHNR and CDR2 as FQNEAQ (reference sequence). CDR3 bases: TGTGCCAGCAGCCCTTGGGGGGTCCAAGAGACCCAGTACTTC. Its translation: CASSPWGVQETQYF. Full variable domain (rest looked up from reference TRBV7-9 and TRBJ2-5): DTGVSQNPRHKITKRGQNVTFRCDPISEHNRLYWYRQTLGQGPEFLTYFQNEAQLEKSRLLSDRFSAERPKGSFSTLEIQRTEQGDSAMYLCASSPWGVQETQYFGPGTRLLVL.

This sequence joins TRBV5-1 and TRBJ2-2; D perhaps matches TRBD2 (6 bases). This CDR3 is built from 16 residues. CDR1 SGHRS and CDR2 YFSETQ come from the germline V gene. Trimming shortened V by 3 bases and J by 7 bases, and 19 bases separated the two germline ends. The CDR3 DNA is TGCGCCAGCAGCTCCTCCCCGGGGGAGCAGGTCGGGGAGCTGTTTTTT. It translates to CASSSSPGEQVGELFF.

J is TRBJ2-1 and V is TRBV6-5, with TRBD1 identical over 7 bases. V dropped 7 bases and J dropped 14; count of bases not matched to a gene: 14. The CDR3 contains 13 residues. Germline V lookup: CDR1 MNHEY, CDR2 SVGAGI. The CDR3 is CASTKATGTEEFF. DNA of the CDR3: TGTGCCAGCACGAAGGCAACCGGGACAGAAGAGTTCTTC.

The sample holds one count of this clone. J is TRBJ1-4 and V is TRBV28, with D perhaps matching TRBD1 (5 bases). Germline CDR1 reads MDHEN; CDR2 reads SYDVKM. The CDR3 has 16 residues. Between the trimmed V and J ends, which lost 1 base and 4 bases, there was a span of 13 bases. The CDR3 reads CASSLSAGPLNEKLFF. CDR3 sequence (DNA): TGTGCCAGCAGTTTATCGGCAGGGCCCCTTAATGAAAAACTGTTTTTT.

This CDR3 reads CASSRIAGGMIDTQYF. Here the CDR3 DNA reads TGTGCCAGCAGTCGAATAGCGGGAGGAATGATAGATACGCAGTATTTT. This chain connects TRBV9 to TRBJ2-3; 10 bases line up with TRBD2. The CDR3 spans 16 residues. J was trimmed by 5 bases and V by 5 bases; bases with no gene match: 11. CDR1 is SGDLS and CDR2 is YYNGEE in the germline V gene.

V and J are TRBV6-6 and TRBJ1-4, with TRBD1 matching over 9 bases. After removal of 5 bases from V and 8 bases from J, the junction contained 6 bases not matched to a gene. Germline lookup yields CDR1 MNHNY and CDR2 SVGAGI (reference sequence). The CDR3 runs 14 residues. In DNA, the CDR3 is TGTGCCAGCAGTCACAGGGGGCGCGCAGAAAAACTGTTTTTT. It codes for CASSHRGRAEKLFF.

The chain employs TRBV19 and TRBJ1-2, with a tentative D call TRBD1 (5 bases). V was pared by 0 bases and J by 0 bases, with 11 bases between. The germline gives CDR1 LNHDA, CDR2 SQIVND (reference sequence). The CDR3 consists of 16 residues. The CDR3 DNA follows: TGTGCCAGTAGTATAGAGATCGGGACGGCTAACTATGGCTACACCTTC. It is translated as CASSIEIGTANYGYTF. Full variable domain (rest looked up from reference TRBV19 and TRBJ1-2): DGGITQSPKYLFRKEGQNVTLSCEQNLNHDAMYWYRQDPGQGLRLIYYSQIVNDFQKGDIAEGYSVSREKKESFPLTVTSAQKNPTAFYLCASSIEIGTANYGYTFGSGTRLTVV.